This TCR beta chain was identified in a study of cytomegalovirus exposure and HLA in healthy donors. General observations from the study: Within an earlier analysis, most TCR beta V segments proved productive either about 90% or about 30% of the time.

Concerning this clone itself: Its antigen is as yet unknown.

PCR used 60 Vbeta primers and 13 Jbeta primers. Sequencing used immunoSEQ multiplex PCR; TCRdb keeps in-frame clones, though not all of them. In the table there are some 120,000 clones, around 8.5% of which are singletons. Looked up from germline, CDR1 is SGHDT and CDR2 is YYEEEE. V lost 0 bases and J 2 bases, leaving 15 bases between the germline ends. The CDR3 contains 17 residues. The V gene is TRBV5-6, the J gene TRBJ1-5, with D tentatively TRBD1 (5 bases). The sequence came from a man aged 35-49 years in good health and CMV-seronegative. The sample was PBMCs. The CDR3 region is CASSLGKGYEGNQPQHF. The CDR3 DNA is TGTGCCAGCAGCTTGGGAAAGGGGTACGAGGGCAATCAGCCCCAGCATTTT.